This T cell receptor (beta chain) derives from a study of OX40 agonist ivuxolimab in advanced cancers. This CDR3 is 13 amino acids long. Germline CDR1 is SGHAT and CDR2 is FQDESV (reference sequence). V was pared by 5 bases and J by 5 bases, with 2 bases of the junction left unmatched. Clones were read by immunoSEQ multiplex PCR, and TCRdb kept only the in-frame ones, dropping some. Of 55,000 to 70,000 clones in the sample, about 84% are singletons; the top ten hold around 2.5%. This rearrangement joins TRBV11-1 to TRBJ1-4, with 7 bases matching TRBD1. The sequence came from an adult with an advanced solid tumor such as melanoma, head and neck, liver or kidney cancer. Source: CD4+ or CD8+ T cells sorted from blood, taken in a trial of the OX40 agonist ivuxolimab. The CDR3 loop is CASSRDRNEKLFF. CDR3 in DNA: TGTGCCAGCAGCCGGGACAGAAATGAAAAACTGTTTTTT.